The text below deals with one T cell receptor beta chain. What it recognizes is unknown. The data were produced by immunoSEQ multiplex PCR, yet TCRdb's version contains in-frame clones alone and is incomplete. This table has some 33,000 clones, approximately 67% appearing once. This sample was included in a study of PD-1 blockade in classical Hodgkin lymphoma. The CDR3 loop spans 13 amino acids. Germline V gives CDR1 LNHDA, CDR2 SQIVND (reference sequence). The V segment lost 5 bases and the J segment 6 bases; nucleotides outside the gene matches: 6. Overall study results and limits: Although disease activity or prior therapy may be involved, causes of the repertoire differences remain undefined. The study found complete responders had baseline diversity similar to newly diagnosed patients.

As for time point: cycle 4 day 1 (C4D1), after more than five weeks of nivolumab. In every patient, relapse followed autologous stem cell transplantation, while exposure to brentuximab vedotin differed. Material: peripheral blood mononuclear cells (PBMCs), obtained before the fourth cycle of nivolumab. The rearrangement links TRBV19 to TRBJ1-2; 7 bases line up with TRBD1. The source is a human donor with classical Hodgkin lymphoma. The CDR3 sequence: CASSWGTANGYTF. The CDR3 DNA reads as TGTGCCAGTAGTTGGGGGACAGCAAATGGCTACACCTTC. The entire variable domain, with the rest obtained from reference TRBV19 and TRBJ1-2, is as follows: DGGITQSPKYLFRKEGQNVTLSCEQNLNHDAMYWYRQDPGQGLRLIYYSQIVNDFQKGDIAEGYSVSREKKESFPLTVTSAQKNPTAFYLCASSWGTANGYTFGSGTRLTVV.